The rows below give T cell receptor beta chains drawn from one sample of a study of cytomegalovirus exposure and HLA in healthy donors. TCRdb's table, derived via immunoSEQ multiplex PCR, lists solely in-frame clones and lacks some. Here the sample spans around 120,000 clones, 70% to 85% being singletons. The specimen sequenced was PBMCs. The receptors come from a man between 45 and 60 years old in good health and CMV-seropositive. CDR3s include the opening cysteine and the closing phenylalanine or tryptophan. The D gene is left open where the match is weak. Clone size is shown for a subset of rows, as once, few, many or a class of expanded clone.

clone size	V gene	J gene	D gene	CDR3 length	CDR3 DNA	CDR3 protein
once	TRBV5-1	TRBJ1-2	TRBD1	14	TGCGCCAGCAGCTTGGGACAGGGGACGTATGGCTACACCTTC	CASSLGQGTYGYTF
NA	TRBV19	TRBJ2-7	TRBD2	16	TGTGCCAGTAGACTATCCGGGACTAGCGGCTCCTACGAGCAGTACTTC	CASRLSGTSGSYEQYF
NA	TRBV6-1	TRBJ2-5	NA	14	TGTGCCAGCAGACGCGGGACAGCCGCTTGGGAGCAGTACTTC	CASRRGTAAWEQYF
NA	TRBV10-1	TRBJ2-1	NA	12	TGCGCCAGCAGTTGGGGGGACAATGAGCAGTTCTTC	CASSWGDNEQFF
NA	TRBV5-1	TRBJ1-2	TRBD1	17	TGCGCCAGCAGCTCAGCTACAGGGGGCGTCTCTAACTATGGCTACACCTTC	CASSSATGGVSNYGYTF
NA	TRBV14	TRBJ1-2	TRBD1	19	TGTGCCAGCAGCCAGGGGACAGGGACAGGGGTCGGGGGCGACTATGGCTACACCTTC	CASSQGTGTGVGGDYGYTF
NA	TRBV7-2	TRBJ2-7	TRBD1	15	TGTGCCAGCAACCCAGGGGGACCTTCCCTCTACGAGCAGTACTTC	CASNPGGPSLYEQYF
NA	TRBV30	TRBJ1-3	NA	17	TGTGCCTGGAGTGTCAGGGGTCCCGGAAGCTCTGGAAACACCATATATTTT	CAWSVRGPGSSGNTIYF
once	TRBV7-8	TRBJ2-1	TRBD2	15	TGTGCCAGCAGCTTATCAACTAGCGGGAGGGCCCCAATGCTCTTC	CASSLSTSGRAPMLF
NA	TRBV19	TRBJ1-2	TRBD1	15	TGTGCCAGTTCTACTATGCCGGGACAGGGCTATGGCTACACCTTC	CASSTMPGQGYGYTF
NA	TRBV9	TRBJ1-2	NA	15	TGTGCCAGCAGCGTAGATGGAGCTATTAACTATGGCTACACCTTC	CASSVDGAINYGYTF
few	TRBV7-2	TRBJ1-2	NA	14	TGTGCCAGCAGCTTAGAATTGGGTAGCGATGGCTACACCTTC	CASSLELGSDGYTF
NA	TRBV6-1	TRBJ2-1	TRBD1	13	TGTGCCTCACGGACAGGGGGCGTCGATGAGCAGTTCTTC	CASRTGGVDEQFF
NA	TRBV18	TRBJ1-1	TRBD1	15	TGTGCCAGCTCACCAACTCAGGGGGCGAACACTGAAGCTTTCTTT	CASSPTQGANTEAFF
NA	TRBV28	TRBJ2-7	TRBD2	17	TGTGCCAGCAGCCTCGGACTAGCGGGGGGGAGCTCCTACGAGCAGTACTTC	CASSLGLAGGSSYEQYF
NA	TRBV5-5	TRBJ2-7	NA	13	TGTGCCAGCAGCTCAACAACAGGGTACGAGCAGTACTTC	CASSSTTGYEQYF
NA	TRBV7-9	TRBJ2-7	NA	11	TGTGCCAGCACCGGTGACAGCAAGCAGTACTTC	CASTGDSKQYF
NA	TRBV2	TRBJ1-2	NA	14	TGTGCCAGCAGTGAACGCGAGAGACTATATGGCTACACCTTC	CASSERERLYGYTF
NA	TRBV6-1	TRBJ2-7	NA	14	TGTGCCAGCAGGGGCAGACAGCTCTCCTACGAGCAGTACTTC	CASRGRQLSYEQYF